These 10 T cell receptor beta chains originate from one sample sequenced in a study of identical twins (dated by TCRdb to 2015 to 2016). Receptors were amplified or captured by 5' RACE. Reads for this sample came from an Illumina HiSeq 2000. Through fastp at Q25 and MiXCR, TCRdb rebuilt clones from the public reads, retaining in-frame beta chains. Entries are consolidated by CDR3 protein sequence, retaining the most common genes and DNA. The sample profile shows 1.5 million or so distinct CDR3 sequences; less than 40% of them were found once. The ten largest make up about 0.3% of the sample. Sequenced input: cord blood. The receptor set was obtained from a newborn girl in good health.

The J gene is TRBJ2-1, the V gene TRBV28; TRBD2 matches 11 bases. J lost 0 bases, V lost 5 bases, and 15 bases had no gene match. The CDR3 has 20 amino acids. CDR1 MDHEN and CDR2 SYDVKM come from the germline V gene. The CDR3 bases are TGTGCCAGCAGTCCCATATCTAGCGGGAGGTCCTTCACCTCCTACAATGAGCAGTTCTTC. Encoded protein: CASSPISSGRSFTSYNEQFF.

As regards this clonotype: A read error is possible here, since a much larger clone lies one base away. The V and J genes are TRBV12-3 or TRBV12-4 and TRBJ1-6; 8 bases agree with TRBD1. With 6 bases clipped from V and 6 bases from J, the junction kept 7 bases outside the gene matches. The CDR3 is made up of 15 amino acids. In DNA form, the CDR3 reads TGTGCCAGCAGGAGACAGGGGTCTCGTAATTCACCCCTCCACTTT. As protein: CASRRQGSRNSPLHF.

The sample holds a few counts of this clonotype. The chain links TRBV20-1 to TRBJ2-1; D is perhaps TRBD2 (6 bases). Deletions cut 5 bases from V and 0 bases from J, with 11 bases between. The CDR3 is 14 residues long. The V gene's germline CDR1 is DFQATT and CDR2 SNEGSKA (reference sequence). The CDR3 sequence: CSAEDGSSYNEQFF. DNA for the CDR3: TGCAGTGCTGAGGACGGGAGCTCCTACAATGAGCAGTTCTTC.

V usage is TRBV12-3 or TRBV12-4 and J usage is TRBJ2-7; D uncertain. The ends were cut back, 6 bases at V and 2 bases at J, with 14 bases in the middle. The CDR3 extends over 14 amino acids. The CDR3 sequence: CASSDQVSPYEQYF. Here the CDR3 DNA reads TGTGCCAGCAGCGATCAGGTTAGCCCCTACGAGCAGTACTTC.

Here the CDR3 DNA reads TGTGCCAGCAGTGAAACTATTCCCACAGATACGCAGTATTTT. Amino acid sequence: CASSETIPTDTQYF. The chain combines TRBV6-1 with TRBJ2-3, with D unclear. The germline V gene has CDR1 MNHNS and CDR2 SASEGT. V lost 2 bases, J lost 2 bases, and 8 bases lay in between. The CDR3 length is 14 residues.

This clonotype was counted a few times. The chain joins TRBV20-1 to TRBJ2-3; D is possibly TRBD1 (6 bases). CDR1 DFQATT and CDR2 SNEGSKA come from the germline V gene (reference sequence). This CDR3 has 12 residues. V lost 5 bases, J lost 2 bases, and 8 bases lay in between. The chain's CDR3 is CSAHRATDTQYF. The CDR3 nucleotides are TGCAGTGCTCACAGGGCCACAGATACGCAGTATTTT.

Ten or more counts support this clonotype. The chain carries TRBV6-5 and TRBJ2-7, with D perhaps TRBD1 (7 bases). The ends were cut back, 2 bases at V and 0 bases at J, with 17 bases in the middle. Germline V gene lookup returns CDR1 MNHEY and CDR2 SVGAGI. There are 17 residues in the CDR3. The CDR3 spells CASSYRQGGSGSYEQYF. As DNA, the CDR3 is TGTGCCAGCAGTTACCGGCAGGGGGGTTCGGGCTCCTACGAGCAGTACTTC.

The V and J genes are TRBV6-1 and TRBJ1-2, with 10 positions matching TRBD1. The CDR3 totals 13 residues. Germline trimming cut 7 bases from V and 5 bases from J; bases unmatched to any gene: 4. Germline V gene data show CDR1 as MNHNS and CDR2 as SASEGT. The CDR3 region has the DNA TGTGCCAGCACCAGGGGACAGGGGTATGGCTACACCTTC. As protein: CASTRGQGYGYTF.

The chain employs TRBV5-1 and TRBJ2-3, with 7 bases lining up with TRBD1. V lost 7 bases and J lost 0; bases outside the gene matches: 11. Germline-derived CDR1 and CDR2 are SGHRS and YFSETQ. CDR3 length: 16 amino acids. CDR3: CASRNRQGTSTDTQYF. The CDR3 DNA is TGCGCCAGCCGGAACAGACAGGGAACTAGCACAGATACGCAGTATTTT.

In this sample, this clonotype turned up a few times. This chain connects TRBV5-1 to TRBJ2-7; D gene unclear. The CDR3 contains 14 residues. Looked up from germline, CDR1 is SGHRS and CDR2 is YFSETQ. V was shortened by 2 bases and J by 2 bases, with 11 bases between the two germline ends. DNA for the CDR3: TGCGCCAGCAGCTTAACAGATCCTACCTACGAGCAGTACTTC. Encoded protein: CASSLTDPTYEQYF.